The 26 T cell receptor beta chains listed next were all sequenced from one sample in a study of blood T cell repertoires in COVID-19. Assay: immunoSEQ multiplex PCR; the TCRdb copy retains only in-frame clones and omits some. Among under 65,000 clones listed, about 87% were seen once. Sequenced sample: peripheral blood. The receptors here all came from a woman aged 55-69 years with COVID-19, enrolled during active disease.

The genes are TRBV5-8 and TRBJ2-2, with a possible D match to TRBD2 (5 bases). V was cut by 2 bases and J by 4 bases, with 12 bases left in between. CDR1 is SGHTS and CDR2 is YDEGEE in the germline V gene. The CDR3 extends over 15 amino acids. The CDR3 nucleotides are TGTGCCAGCAGCTTACCCCGACGGGGCACCGGGGAGCTGTTTTTT. Encoded protein: CASSLPRRGTGELFF.

The rearrangement joins TRBV5-8 to TRBJ2-7; 8 positions agree with TRBD1. The CDR3 contains 15 residues. Trimming cost V 4 bases and J 2 bases; bases outside gene matches: 8. CDR1 and CDR2 (germline): SGHTS, YDEGEE. The CDR3 loop reads CASSAAGTGPYEQYF. CDR3 DNA: TGTGCCAGCAGCGCTGCCGGGACAGGACCCTACGAGCAGTACTTC.

V and J are TRBV28 and TRBJ1-2; possible D gene TRBD1, 5 bases. This CDR3 comprises 14 residues. Per germline, CDR1 MDHEN and CDR2 SYDVKM. Trimming cost V 3 bases and J 5 bases, with 13 bases left between them. For the CDR3, the DNA is TGTGCCAGCAGTTTGGGGGGGTTAGGTTATGGCTACACCTTC. Protein product: CASSLGGLGYGYTF.

V and J are TRBV19 and TRBJ1-5; 8 bases align to TRBD1. This CDR3 comprises 15 residues. V dropped 11 bases and J dropped 0; count of bases not matched to a gene: 9. The V gene's germline CDR1 is LNHDA and CDR2 SQIVND (reference sequence). The DNA of the CDR3 is TGTGCCCGCGACGGGACAGGACTTAGCAATCAGCCCCAGCATTTT. Translating gives CARDGTGLSNQPQHF.

The genes are TRBV2 and TRBJ2-3; 7 nucleotides agree with TRBD2. The V and J ends lost 2 bases and 3 bases, in that order; junction bases with no gene match: 8. CDR1 is SNHLY and CDR2 is FYNNEI in the germline V gene. The CDR3 spans 16 residues. CDR3 amino acids: CASSEKGWGGTDTQYF. The CDR3 DNA follows: TGTGCCAGCAGTGAAAAAGGGTGGGGGGGAACAGATACGCAGTATTTT.

The genes are TRBV13 and TRBJ2-5, with a possible D match to TRBD2 (6 bases). Germline V gene data show CDR1 as PRHDT and CDR2 as FYEKMQ (reference sequence). The CDR3 loop spans 13 amino acids. The V and J ends lost 5 bases and 5 bases respectively, with 12 bases between them. The CDR3 region has the DNA TGTGCCAGCAGCGTAACGAGCGGGGAGACCCAGTACTTC. This codes for CASSVTSGETQYF.

This chain links TRBV5-4 with TRBJ2-1, with D hard to call. V was clipped by 4 bases and J by 0 bases, with 14 bases between them. Germline-derived CDR1 and CDR2 are SGHNT and YYREEE (reference sequence). This CDR3 region has 16 residues. CDR3 loop: CASSPTGVSSYNEQFF. CDR3 DNA sequence: TGTGCCAGCAGCCCGACTGGCGTGAGCTCCTACAATGAGCAGTTCTTC.

In this sample, this clone turned up once. The genes are TRBV30 and TRBJ1-6; no reliable D call. Germline values: CDR1 GTSNPN, CDR2 SVGIG (reference sequence). The V gene lost 2 bases and the J gene lost 8 bases, with 4 bases spanning the gap. The CDR3 is 11 residues long. CDR3 nucleotides: TGTGCCTGGAGTACTCATTCACCCCTCCACTTT. This codes for CAWSTHSPLHF.

The J gene is TRBJ2-2, the V gene TRBV19; 7 bases match TRBD1. Germline trimming cut 7 bases from V and 0 bases from J; bases unmatched to any gene: 5. CDR3 length: 15 amino acids. Per germline, CDR1 LNHDA and CDR2 SQIVND (reference sequence). CDR3: CASTATGSNTGELFF. CDR3 DNA: TGTGCCAGTACCGCGACAGGGTCGAACACCGGGGAGCTGTTTTTT.

The DNA of the CDR3 is TGTGCCAGCCACTGGGGGCGCAGTCAGCCCCAGCATTTT. It encodes CASHWGRSQPQHF. The chain has TRBV28 and TRBJ1-5; possibly TRBD1 for D (6 bases). This CDR3 contains 13 residues. Germline loops: CDR1 MDHEN, CDR2 SYDVKM. V was trimmed by 8 bases and J by 6 bases, leaving 14 bases between them.

The chain joins TRBV2 to TRBJ1-5; weak D call: TRBD1 (5 bases). This CDR3 comprises 13 residues. Germline CDR1 is SNHLY and CDR2 is FYNNEI. V dropped 11 bases and J dropped 3 bases, with 14 bases sitting between them. CDR3 region: CASMETVNQPQHF. The CDR3 DNA follows: TGTGCCTCCATGGAGACAGTCAATCAGCCCCAGCATTTT.

The genes are TRBV5-1 and TRBJ2-5, with 12 bases identical to TRBD2. The J segment lost 0 bases and the V segment lost 4 bases, leaving 7 bases of the junction unmatched. Germline lookup yields CDR1 SGHRS and CDR2 YFSETQ. The CDR3 is 17 residues long. CDR3 loop: CASSLGLAGINQETQYF. CDR3 bases: TGCGCCAGCAGCCTTGGACTAGCGGGAATAAACCAAGAGACCCAGTACTTC.

The chain joins TRBV6-6 to TRBJ1-1; maybe TRBD1 (6 bases). V lost 7 bases and J lost 0, with 12 bases in between. Germline V lookup: CDR1 MNHNY, CDR2 SVGAGI (reference sequence). The CDR3 sequence is 14 residues long. The DNA of the CDR3 is TGTGCCAGCACCCGACAGGCCCTGAACACTGAAGCTTTCTTT. Protein: CASTRQALNTEAFF.

CDR3 DNA sequence: TGTGCCAGCAGCACAGGGTATTACTATGGCTACACCTTC. Translation: CASSTGYYYGYTF. This chain joins TRBV7-8 and TRBJ1-2; TRBD1 might be the D (6 bases). This CDR3 is 13 amino acids long. The germline CDR1 and CDR2 sequences are SGHVS and FQNEAQ. V was pared by 5 bases and J by 3 bases, with 10 bases between.

The chain combines TRBV6-6 with TRBJ2-3; 7 bases map to TRBD2. The germline gives CDR1 MNHNY, CDR2 SVGAGI (reference sequence). The J segment lost 1 base and the V segment lost 5 bases, leaving 9 bases of the junction unmatched. The CDR3 has 16 amino acids. CDR3 loop: CASSRYLAARTDTQYF. CDR3 coding DNA: TGTGCCAGCAGTCGCTATCTAGCGGCCCGCACAGATACGCAGTATTTT.

In this sample, this clone turned up a few times. V gene TRBV6-2 or TRBV6-3 combines with J gene TRBJ2-4; no clear D. The length of the CDR3 is 11 residues. Germline lookup yields CDR1 MNHEY and CDR2 SVGEGT. Trimming cost V 6 bases and J 8 bases, with 8 bases left between them. The DNA of the CDR3 is TGTGCCAGCAGCATAGCAGACATTCAGTACTTC. Its protein product is CASSIADIQYF.

The chain employs TRBV30 and TRBJ1-3; 7 bases align to TRBD1. Looked up from germline, CDR1 is GTSNPN and CDR2 is SVGIG (reference sequence). The CDR3 has 14 amino acids. J was trimmed by 2 bases and V by 5 bases; bases with no gene match: 6. This CDR3 is CAWGRGLAGNTIYF. In DNA, the CDR3 is TGTGCCTGGGGGAGGGGGCTCGCTGGAAACACCATATATTTT.

The rearrangement links TRBV5-6 to TRBJ2-1, with no clear D. CDR1 and CDR2 (germline): SGHDT, YYEEEE. Trimming cost V 0 bases and J 1 base, with 5 bases left between them. The length of the CDR3 is 14 residues. The CDR3 DNA follows: TGTGCCAGCAGCTTGGAGCTTTCCTACAATGAGCAGTTCTTC. It is translated as CASSLELSYNEQFF. Full variable domain (missing parts from reference TRBV5-6 and TRBJ2-1): DAGVTQSPTHLIKTRGQQVTLRCSPKSGHDTVSWYQQALGQGPQFIFQYYEEEERQRGNFPDRFSGHQFPNYSSELNVNALLLGDSALYLCASSLELSYNEQFFGPGTRLTVL.

The rearrangement links TRBV19 to TRBJ2-1; TRBD2 matches at 10 bases. The junction had 4 bases not matched to a gene; V was cut back by 2 bases and J by 6 bases. Germline CDR1 is LNHDA and CDR2 is SQIVND (reference sequence). The CDR3 runs to 15 residues. CDR3 residues: CASSILTSGTNEQFF. Written as DNA, the CDR3 is TGTGCCAGTAGTATACTTACTAGCGGGACCAATGAGCAGTTCTTC.

The chain combines TRBV28 with TRBJ1-1; TRBD1 matches at 8 bases. The CDR3 is made up of 13 amino acids. The V gene end was trimmed by 5 bases and the J gene end by 6 bases; junction bases not matched to a gene: 5. CDR1 is MDHEN, CDR2 SYDVKM, per germline. DNA for the CDR3: TGTGCCAGCAGTAGATCAGGGGGCCCTGAAGCTTTCTTT. Protein: CASSRSGGPEAFF. Full variable domain (missing parts from reference TRBV28 and TRBJ1-1): DVKVTQSSRYLVKRTGEKVFLECVQDMDHENMFWYRQDPGLGLRLIYFSYDVKMKEKGDIPEGYSVSREKKERFSLILESASTNQTSMYLCASSRSGGPEAFFGQGTRLTVV.

The chain has TRBV24-1 and TRBJ2-1; 8 nucleotides line up with TRBD2. J gave up 4 bases and V 7 bases, and 17 bases lay outside the gene matches. This CDR3 spans 18 amino acids. Per the germline V gene, CDR1 is KGHDR and CDR2 is SFDVKD. For the CDR3, the DNA is TGTGCCACCAGCTCTCCCCGGGGGGGAAATCTACTTTACAATGAGCAGTTCTTC. Its protein product is CATSSPRGGNLLYNEQFF.

The chain recombines TRBV5-5 with TRBJ2-3, with 13 bases lining up with TRBD2. The ends lost 0 bases at V and 4 bases at J; junction bases unmatched: 5. Germline loops: CDR1 SGHKS, CDR2 YYEKEE (reference sequence). The CDR3 is 17 residues long. This CDR3 reads CASSLVGTSGKADTQYF. The CDR3 DNA sequence: TGTGCCAGCAGCTTGGTTGGGACTAGCGGGAAGGCAGATACGCAGTATTTT.

The genes are TRBV30 and TRBJ1-5; weak D call: TRBD1 (5 bases). V dropped 1 base and J dropped 3 bases, with 10 bases sitting between them. Per germline, CDR1 GTSNPN and CDR2 SVGIG (reference sequence). The CDR3 extends over 14 amino acids. CDR3 protein: CAWSAGQFNQPQHF. CDR3 nucleotides: TGTGCCTGGAGTGCCGGACAATTCAATCAGCCCCAGCATTTT.

This rearrangement joins TRBV28 to TRBJ2-1; TRBD2 agrees at 12 bases. CDR1 MDHEN and CDR2 SYDVKM come from the germline V gene. The CDR3 sequence is 16 residues long. After removal of 5 bases from V and 8 bases from J, the junction contained 10 bases not matched to a gene. The CDR3 reads CASSKASGRAIYEQFF. In DNA, the CDR3 is TGTGCCAGCAGTAAAGCTAGCGGGAGGGCCATCTATGAGCAGTTCTTC.

This sequence joins TRBV6-6 and TRBJ2-7; 7 nucleotides line up with TRBD1. The V gene end was trimmed by 4 bases and the J gene end by 5 bases; junction bases not matched to a gene: 8. Germline CDR1 MNHNY, CDR2 SVGAGI (reference sequence). The CDR3 is 14 residues long. CDR3 DNA: TGTGCCAGCAGTTTGGAGACAGGGAAAAACGAGCAGTACTTC. Encoded protein: CASSLETGKNEQYF.

The V gene is TRBV18, the J gene TRBJ2-1, with D uncertain. The CDR3 loop spans 12 amino acids. With 3 bases removed from V and 7 bases from J, the gap between germline ends came to 7 bases. Germline CDR1 reads KGHSH; CDR2 reads LQKENI. CDR3 in DNA: TGTGCCAGCTCACCGTTGCGAAATGAGCAGTTCTTC. This codes for CASSPLRNEQFF.